The rows below give T cell receptor beta chains drawn from one sample of a study of CD8 T cells in Susac syndrome. TCRdb processed the immunoSEQ multiplex PCR reads anew with MiXCR; each CDR3 protein has one entry. This sample yields about 160,000 distinct CDR3 sequences, of which 93% are seen a single time; over 0.11% belongs to the top ten. Sequencing was done on a sample of CD4+ T cells from PBMCs. These receptors came from a human donor in good health. CDR3s leave out the opening cysteine and the closing phenylalanine or tryptophan. Fields, in order: V gene, D gene, CDR3 protein. D genes are given only for firm matches.

TRBV3-1 TRBD2 ASSQDRTSPY
TRBV7-6 - ASSLMRGAYNEQF
TRBV7-2 - ASSFRQGGNTIY
TRBV6-6 TRBD1 ASRPMTGGFGNEQF
TRBV6-5 TRBD2 AHAIKSWAGLSYEQY
TRBV20-1 TRBD1 SAEQGNSNSPLH
TRBV9 - ASNKDNYGYT
TRBV29-1 - SAAGPSSTDTQY
TRBV12-3/TRBV12-4 - ASSSPGTDTQY
TRBV6-5 TRBD1 ASSSRTGVNEKLF
TRBV2 - ASSESFSYNEQF
TRBV12-3/TRBV12-4 - ASSRADPFQGYT
TRBV11-2 TRBD1 ASRSYRGSSRNIQY
TRBV29-1 - SGPGPGQETQY
TRBV11-2 - ASSVPGPNSPLH
TRBV14 - ASSQNFVKNTEAF
TRBV5-6 - ASSLQGPRGTEAF
TRBV29-1 - SVEGGPADTQY